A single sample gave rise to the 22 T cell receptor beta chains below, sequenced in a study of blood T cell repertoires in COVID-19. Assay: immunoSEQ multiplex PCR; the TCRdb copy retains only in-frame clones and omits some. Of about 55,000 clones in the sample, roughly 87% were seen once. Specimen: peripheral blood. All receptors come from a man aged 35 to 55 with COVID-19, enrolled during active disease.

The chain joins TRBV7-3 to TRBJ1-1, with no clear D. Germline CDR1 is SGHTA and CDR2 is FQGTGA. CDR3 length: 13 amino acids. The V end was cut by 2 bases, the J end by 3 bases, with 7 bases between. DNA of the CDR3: TGTGCCAGCAGCTTAGAGGCACACACTGAAGCTTTCTTT. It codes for CASSLEAHTEAFF.

CDR3 nucleotide sequence: TGTGCCAGCAGTTTGGTGAGACTCCGGACCTACAATGAGCAGTTCTTC. Translating it yields CASSLVRLRTYNEQFF. The chain has TRBV27 and TRBJ2-1; D is undetermined. CDR1 and CDR2 (germline): MNHEY, SMNVEV (reference sequence). The CDR3 loop spans 16 amino acids. V was cut by 3 bases and J by 2 bases, with 14 bases left in between.

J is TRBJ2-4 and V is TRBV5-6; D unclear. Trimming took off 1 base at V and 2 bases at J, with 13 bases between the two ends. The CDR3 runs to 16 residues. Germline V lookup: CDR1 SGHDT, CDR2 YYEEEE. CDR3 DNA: TGTGCCAGCAGCTTGAGAGCCACGAGTACCAAAAACATTCAGTACTTC. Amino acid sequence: CASSLRATSTKNIQYF.

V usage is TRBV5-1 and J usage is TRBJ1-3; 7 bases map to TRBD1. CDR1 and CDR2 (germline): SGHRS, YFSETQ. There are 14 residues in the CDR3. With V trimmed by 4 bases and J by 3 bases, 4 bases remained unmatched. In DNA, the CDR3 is TGCGCCAGCAGCCCGACAGGGTTTGGAAACACCATATATTTT. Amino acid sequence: CASSPTGFGNTIYF.

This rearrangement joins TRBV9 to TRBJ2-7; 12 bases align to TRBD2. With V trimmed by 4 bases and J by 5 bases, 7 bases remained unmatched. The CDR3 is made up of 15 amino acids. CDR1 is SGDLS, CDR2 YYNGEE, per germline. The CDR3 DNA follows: TGTGCCAGCAGCTATACTAGCGGGAGGTTGGACGAGCAGTACTTC. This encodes CASSYTSGRLDEQYF.

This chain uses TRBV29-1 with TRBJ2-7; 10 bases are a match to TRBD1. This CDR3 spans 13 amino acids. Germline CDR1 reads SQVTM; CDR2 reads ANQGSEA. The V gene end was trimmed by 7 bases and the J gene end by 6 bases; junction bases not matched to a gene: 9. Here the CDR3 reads CSARQGANSEQYF. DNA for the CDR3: TGCAGCGCCAGACAGGGGGCGAATAGCGAGCAGTACTTC.

CDR3 region: CASSLDGTGVQETQYF. The CDR3 DNA sequence: TGTGCCAGCAGCTTAGATGGGACAGGGGTCCAAGAGACCCAGTACTTC. This chain joins TRBV7-9 and TRBJ2-5, with TRBD1 identical over 10 bases. Germline values: CDR1 SEHNR, CDR2 FQNEAQ (reference sequence). Trimming cost V 1 base and J 1 base; bases outside gene matches: 3. CDR3 size: 16 residues.

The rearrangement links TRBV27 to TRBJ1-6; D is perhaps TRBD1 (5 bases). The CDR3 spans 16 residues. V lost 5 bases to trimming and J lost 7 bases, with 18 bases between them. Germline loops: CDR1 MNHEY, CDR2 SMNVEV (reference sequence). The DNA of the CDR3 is TGTGCCAGCAGTATAGGACCGGGACTGCGAAATTCACCCCTCCACTTT. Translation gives CASSIGPGLRNSPLHF.

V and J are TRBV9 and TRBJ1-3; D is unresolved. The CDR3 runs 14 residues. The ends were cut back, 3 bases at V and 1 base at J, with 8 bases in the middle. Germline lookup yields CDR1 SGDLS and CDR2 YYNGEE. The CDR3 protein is CASSATTSGNTIYF. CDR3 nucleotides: TGTGCCAGCAGCGCTACGACATCTGGAAACACCATATATTTT. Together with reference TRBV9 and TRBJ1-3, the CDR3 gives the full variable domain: DSGVTQTPKHLITATGQRVTLRCSPRSGDLSVYWYQQSLDQGLQFLIQYYNGEERAKGNILERFSAQQFPDLHSELNLSSLELGDSALYFCASSATTSGNTIYFGEGSWLTVV.

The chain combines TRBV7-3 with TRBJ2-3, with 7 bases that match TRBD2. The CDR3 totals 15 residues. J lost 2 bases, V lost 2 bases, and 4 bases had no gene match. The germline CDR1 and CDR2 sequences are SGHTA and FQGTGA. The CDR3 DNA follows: TGTGCCAGCAGCTTAGGGACTACACCCACAGATACGCAGTATTTT. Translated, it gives CASSLGTTPTDTQYF. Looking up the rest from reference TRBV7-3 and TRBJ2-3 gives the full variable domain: GAGVSQTPSNKVTEKGKYVELRCDPISGHTALYWYRQSLGQGPEFLIYFQGTGAADDSGLPNDRFFAVRPEGSVSTLKIQRTERGDSAVYLCASSLGTTPTDTQYFGPGTRLTVL.

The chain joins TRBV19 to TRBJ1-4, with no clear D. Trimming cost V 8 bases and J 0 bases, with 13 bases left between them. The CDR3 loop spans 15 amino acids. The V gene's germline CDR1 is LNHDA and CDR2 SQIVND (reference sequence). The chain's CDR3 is CASRPRHATNEKLFF. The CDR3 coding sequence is TGTGCCAGTCGCCCGAGGCATGCAACTAATGAAAAACTGTTTTTT.

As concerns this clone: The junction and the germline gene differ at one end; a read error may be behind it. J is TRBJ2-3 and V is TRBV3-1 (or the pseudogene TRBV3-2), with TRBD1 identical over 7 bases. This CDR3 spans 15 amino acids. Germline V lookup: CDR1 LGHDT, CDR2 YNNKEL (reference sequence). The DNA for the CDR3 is TGTGCCAGCGGCCAGGGTCGAGGGGGCGCAGATACGCAGTATTTT. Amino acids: CASGQGRGGADTQYF.

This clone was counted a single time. The CDR3, as DNA: TGTGCCATCAGTGACCGGGACACTGAAGCTTTCTTT. Translating gives CAISDRDTEAFF. This chain uses TRBV10-3 with TRBJ1-1, with D unresolved. The CDR3 loop spans 12 amino acids. V lost 3 bases to trimming and J lost 3 bases, with 5 bases between them. Germline assignment: CDR1 ENHRY and CDR2 SYGVKD.

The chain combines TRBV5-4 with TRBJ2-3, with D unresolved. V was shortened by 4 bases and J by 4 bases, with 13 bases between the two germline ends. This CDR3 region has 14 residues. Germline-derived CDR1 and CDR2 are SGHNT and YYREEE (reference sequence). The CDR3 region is CASSRPERADTQYF. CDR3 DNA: TGTGCCAGCAGCCGACCGGAGAGAGCAGATACGCAGTATTTT.

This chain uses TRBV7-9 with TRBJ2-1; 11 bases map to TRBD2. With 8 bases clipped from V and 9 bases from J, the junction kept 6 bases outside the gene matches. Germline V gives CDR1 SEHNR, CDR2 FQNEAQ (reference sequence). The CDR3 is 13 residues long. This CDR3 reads CASQLAGDTEQFF. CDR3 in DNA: TGTGCCAGCCAACTAGCGGGGGATACTGAGCAGTTCTTC.

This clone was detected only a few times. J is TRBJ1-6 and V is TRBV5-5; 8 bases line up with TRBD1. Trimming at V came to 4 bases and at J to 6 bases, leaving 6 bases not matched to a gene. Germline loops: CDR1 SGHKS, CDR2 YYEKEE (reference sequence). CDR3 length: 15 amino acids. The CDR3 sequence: CASSAGTGGNSPLHF. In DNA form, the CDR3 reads TGTGCCAGCAGCGCGGGGACAGGCGGTAATTCACCCCTCCACTTT.

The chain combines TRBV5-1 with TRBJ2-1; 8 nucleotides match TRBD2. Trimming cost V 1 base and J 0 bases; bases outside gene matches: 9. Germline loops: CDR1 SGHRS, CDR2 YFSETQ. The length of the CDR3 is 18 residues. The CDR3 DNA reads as TGCGCCAGCAGCTTGTCGGGTAGCGGGGCGAGCTCCTACAATGAGCAGTTCTTC. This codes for CASSLSGSGASSYNEQFF.

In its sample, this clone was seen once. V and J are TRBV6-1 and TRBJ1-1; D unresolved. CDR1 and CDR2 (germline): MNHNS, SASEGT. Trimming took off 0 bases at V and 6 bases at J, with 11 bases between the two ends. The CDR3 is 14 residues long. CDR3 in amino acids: CASSEARVTAEAFF. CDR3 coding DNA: TGTGCCAGCAGTGAAGCGAGGGTAACGGCTGAAGCTTTCTTT.

CDR3 bases: TGTGCCAGCAGCCAAGAAATGCGTCAACGAGACGAGCAGTACTTC. It is translated as CASSQEMRQRDEQYF. The rearrangement uses TRBV3-1 (or the pseudogene TRBV3-2) and TRBJ2-7; D uncertain. CDR1 is LGHDT and CDR2 is YNNKEL in the germline V gene (reference sequence). The CDR3 totals 15 residues. Trimming left V 0 bases short and J 5 bases short, with 14 bases between.

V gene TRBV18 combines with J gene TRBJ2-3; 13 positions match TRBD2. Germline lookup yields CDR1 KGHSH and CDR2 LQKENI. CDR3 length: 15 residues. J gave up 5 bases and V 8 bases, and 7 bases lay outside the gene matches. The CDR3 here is CASKLAGGPGDTQYF. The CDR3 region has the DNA TGTGCCAGCAAACTAGCGGGAGGGCCTGGAGATACGCAGTATTTT.

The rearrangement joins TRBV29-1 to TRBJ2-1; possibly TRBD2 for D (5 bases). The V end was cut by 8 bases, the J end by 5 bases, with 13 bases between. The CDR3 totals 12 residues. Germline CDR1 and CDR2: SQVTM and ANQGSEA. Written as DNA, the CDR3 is TGCAGCTTCGCGTCCGGGAACAATGAGCAGTTCTTC. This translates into CSFASGNNEQFF.

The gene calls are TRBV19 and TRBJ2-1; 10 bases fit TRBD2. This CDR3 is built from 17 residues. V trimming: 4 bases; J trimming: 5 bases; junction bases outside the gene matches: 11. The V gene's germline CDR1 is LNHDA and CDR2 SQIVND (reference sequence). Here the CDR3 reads CASSTILSGRVDNEQFF. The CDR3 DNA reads TGTGCCAGTAGTACGATTTTGAGCGGGAGGGTAGACAATGAGCAGTTCTTC.